This T cell receptor beta chain is drawn from a study of cytomegalovirus exposure and HLA in healthy donors. CDR3 length: 14 residues. Looked up from germline, CDR1 is SGDLS and CDR2 is YYNGEE. V trimming: 4 bases; J trimming: 4 bases; junction bases outside the gene matches: 7. Researchers ran the PCR with 60 Vbeta and 13 Jbeta primers. The protocol was immunoSEQ multiplex PCR, while the TCRdb copy is restricted to in-frame clones and leaves out a portion. The table lists 80,000 or so clones, roughly 75% of them singletons. In this sample, this clone turned up a few times. This chain connects TRBV9 to TRBJ1-2; TRBD1 aligns across 7 bases. This TCR came from a woman aged 40 to 50 in good health and CMV-seronegative. Sequencing was performed on PBMCs. CDR3 protein: CASSYGQAGYGYTF. The DNA for the CDR3 is TGTGCCAGCAGCTACGGACAGGCCGGCTATGGCTACACCTTC.